Listed below are T cell receptor beta chains from one sample, sequenced in a study of blood T cell repertoires in COVID-19. Here immunoSEQ multiplex PCR was the method, and the copy in TCRdb shows in-frame clones only, minus some. Seen here are roughly 38,000 clones, 75% to 90% observed once, and the top ten hold approximately 10%. The specimen sequenced was peripheral blood. These receptors all come from a woman aged 70-85 years with acute or convalescent COVID-19. CDR3s include the opening cysteine and the closing phenylalanine or tryptophan. The D gene is left open where the match is weak. Only some rows state a clone size, as once, few, many or a class for expanded clones.

CDR3 protein: CASGSGTSYNEQFF; CDR3 DNA: TGTGCTAGTGGCTCCGGGACTTCCTACAATGAGCAGTTCTTC; D gene: NA; J gene: TRBJ2-1; V gene: TRBV12-5; clone size: NA
CDR3 protein: CASSRVGSGGGYGYTF; CDR3 DNA: TGTGCCAGCAGCCGTGTCGGGTCAGGGGGCGGGTATGGCTACACCTTC; D gene: TRBD1; J gene: TRBJ1-2; V gene: TRBV7-2; clone size: NA
CDR3 protein: CSVEEAGGGVFNEQFF; CDR3 DNA: TGCAGCGTTGAAGAGGCTGGCGGGGGGGTTTTCAATGAGCAGTTCTTC; D gene: TRBD2; J gene: TRBJ2-1; V gene: TRBV29-1; clone size: NA
CDR3 protein: CASSSFGTGGSDEQFF; CDR3 DNA: TGTGCCAGCAGCAGTTTTGGGACAGGGGGTTCCGATGAGCAGTTCTTC; D gene: TRBD1; J gene: TRBJ2-1; V gene: TRBV7-2; clone size: NA
CDR3 protein: CASSSEGTGETGELFF; CDR3 DNA: TGTGCCAGCAGCTCCGAAGGGACAGGAGAAACCGGGGAGCTGTTTTTT; D gene: NA; J gene: TRBJ2-2; V gene: TRBV12-1; clone size: NA
CDR3 protein: CASSTLGTSGHNEQFF; CDR3 DNA: TGTGCCAGCAGCACCCTCGGGACTAGCGGTCACAATGAGCAGTTCTTC; D gene: TRBD2; J gene: TRBJ2-1; V gene: TRBV27; clone size: NA
CDR3 protein: CASSRQGGETQYF; CDR3 DNA: TGTGCTAGCAGCCGACAGGGGGGGGAGACCCAGTACTTC; D gene: TRBD1; J gene: TRBJ2-5; V gene: TRBV7-7; clone size: NA
CDR3 protein: CASSYSRAANEQFF; CDR3 DNA: TGTGCCAGCAGTTACTCGAGGGCTGCCAATGAGCAGTTCTTC; D gene: NA; J gene: TRBJ2-1; V gene: TRBV6-6; clone size: once
CDR3 protein: CAIKDRETGELFF; CDR3 DNA: TGTGCCATTAAGGACAGGGAGACCGGGGAGCTGTTTTTT; D gene: TRBD1; J gene: TRBJ2-2; V gene: TRBV10-3; clone size: NA
CDR3 protein: CASSVGTSGRKNEQFF; CDR3 DNA: TGTGCCAGCAGCGTAGGGACTAGCGGGAGAAAAAATGAGCAGTTCTTC; D gene: TRBD2; J gene: TRBJ2-1; V gene: TRBV9; clone size: NA
CDR3 protein: CASSPIGDTEAFF; CDR3 DNA: TGTGCCAGCTCACCAATAGGGGACACTGAAGCTTTCTTT; D gene: NA; J gene: TRBJ1-1; V gene: TRBV18; clone size: NA
CDR3 protein: CASSFGLAGGEGLDEQFF; CDR3 DNA: TGTGCCAGCAGCTTCGGACTAGCGGGAGGCGAGGGCCTTGATGAGCAGTTCTTC; D gene: TRBD2; J gene: TRBJ2-1; V gene: TRBV7-8; clone size: NA
CDR3 protein: CASSLAETSGPQETQYF; CDR3 DNA: TGCGCCAGCAGCTTGGCCGAAACTAGCGGGCCGCAAGAGACCCAGTACTTC; D gene: TRBD2; J gene: TRBJ2-5; V gene: TRBV5-1; clone size: NA
CDR3 protein: CASTGLAGGRFTDTQYF; CDR3 DNA: TGTGCCAGCACCGGACTAGCGGGGGGCCGATTCACAGATACGCAGTATTTT; D gene: TRBD2; J gene: TRBJ2-3; V gene: TRBV11-2; clone size: NA
CDR3 protein: CASSAGEDTQYF; CDR3 DNA: TGTGCCAGCAGCGCAGGGGAAGATACGCAGTATTTT; D gene: NA; J gene: TRBJ2-3; V gene: TRBV6-5; clone size: NA
CDR3 protein: CASSGGTALTAFF; CDR3 DNA: TGTGCCAGTAGTGGAGGGACCGCTTTAACAGCTTTCTTT; D gene: NA; J gene: TRBJ1-1; V gene: TRBV19; clone size: NA
CDR3 protein: CASSPPTGGDKNIQYF; CDR3 DNA: TGTGCCAGCTCACCTCCGACCGGGGGAGACAAAAACATTCAGTACTTC; D gene: NA; J gene: TRBJ2-4; V gene: TRBV18; clone size: NA
CDR3 protein: CASSQRGGGIEQFF; CDR3 DNA: TGCGCCAGCAGCCAGAGAGGGGGAGGGATTGAGCAGTTCTTC; D gene: NA; J gene: TRBJ2-1; V gene: TRBV4-3; clone size: NA
CDR3 protein: CASSTLHVGELFF; CDR3 DNA: TGTGCCAGCAGCACATTACACGTCGGGGAGCTGTTTTTT; D gene: NA; J gene: TRBJ2-2; V gene: TRBV21-1; clone size: few
CDR3 protein: CASSEGSAGHNEQFF; CDR3 DNA: TGCGCCAGCAGTGAGGGGTCAGCGGGGCACAATGAGCAGTTCTTC; D gene: TRBD2; J gene: TRBJ2-1; V gene: TRBV10-1; clone size: once
CDR3 protein: CASSSRPGLTDTQYF; CDR3 DNA: TGTGCCAGCAGCTCCCGTCCAGGGCTGACAGATACGCAGTATTTT; D gene: NA; J gene: TRBJ2-3; V gene: TRBV7-2; clone size: NA
CDR3 protein: CAISDRLQPQHF; CDR3 DNA: TGTGCCATCAGTGATAGACTCCAGCCCCAGCATTTT; D gene: NA; J gene: TRBJ1-5; V gene: TRBV10-3; clone size: NA
CDR3 protein: CASSYDRANTGELFF; CDR3 DNA: TGTGCCAGCAGTTACGACAGGGCGAACACCGGGGAGCTGTTTTTT; D gene: TRBD1; J gene: TRBJ2-2; V gene: TRBV6-2/TRBV6-3; clone size: once
CDR3 protein: CASSKTSGSLTEQFF; CDR3 DNA: TGTGCCAGTAGTAAAACTAGCGGGAGTCTGACTGAGCAGTTCTTC; D gene: TRBD2; J gene: TRBJ2-1; V gene: TRBV19; clone size: NA
CDR3 protein: CASPQAPTTGAFF; CDR3 DNA: TGTGCCAGTCCTCAGGCGCCTACCACCGGAGCTTTCTTT; D gene: NA; J gene: TRBJ1-1; V gene: TRBV6-5; clone size: NA
CDR3 protein: CASSQEGTGGYIQYF; CDR3 DNA: TGCGCCAGCAGCCAAGAGGGGACAGGGGGCTACATTCAGTACTTC; D gene: TRBD1; J gene: TRBJ2-4; V gene: TRBV4-3; clone size: NA
CDR3 protein: CASSLARSPSPDTQYF; CDR3 DNA: TGTGCCAGCAGCTTAGCGCGGTCCCCTTCCCCAGATACGCAGTATTTT; D gene: NA; J gene: TRBJ2-3; V gene: TRBV7-9; clone size: NA
CDR3 protein: CASRRTGGTGETQYF; CDR3 DNA: TGTGCCAGCAGGCGGACAGGGGGAACAGGCGAGACCCAGTACTTC; D gene: TRBD1; J gene: TRBJ2-5; V gene: TRBV6-4; clone size: NA
CDR3 protein: CASSHSWPGSGNTIYF; CDR3 DNA: TGTGCCAGCAGCCACTCATGGCCAGGCTCTGGAAACACCATATATTTT; D gene: NA; J gene: TRBJ1-3; V gene: TRBV7-2; clone size: NA
CDR3 protein: CASERPGQGPVAHQPQHF; CDR3 DNA: TGTGCCAGCGAGCGGCCGGGACAGGGGCCCGTAGCGCATCAGCCCCAGCATTTT; D gene: TRBD1; J gene: TRBJ1-5; V gene: TRBV19; clone size: NA
CDR3 protein: CASSLWPSGAFQETQYF; CDR3 DNA: TGTGCCAGCAGCTTGTGGCCTAGCGGGGCCTTCCAAGAGACCCAGTACTTC; D gene: TRBD2; J gene: TRBJ2-5; V gene: TRBV5-6; clone size: NA
CDR3 protein: CASSEASGRTNEQFF; CDR3 DNA: TGTGCCAGCAGTGAGGCTAGCGGGAGGACCAATGAGCAGTTCTTC; D gene: TRBD2; J gene: TRBJ2-1; V gene: TRBV2; clone size: NA
CDR3 protein: CASSRDTGANEQFF; CDR3 DNA: TGTGCCAGCAGTAGGGACACAGGGGCCAATGAGCAGTTCTTC; D gene: TRBD1; J gene: TRBJ2-1; V gene: TRBV6-5; clone size: NA
CDR3 protein: CASSSGAGTDTQYF; CDR3 DNA: TGTGCCAGTAGTAGCGGGGCAGGCACAGATACGCAGTATTTT; D gene: NA; J gene: TRBJ2-3; V gene: TRBV19; clone size: NA
CDR3 protein: CASARGGAPDTQYF; CDR3 DNA: TGTGCCAGCGCCCGGGGGGGGGCGCCTGATACGCAGTATTTT; D gene: TRBD2; J gene: TRBJ2-3; V gene: TRBV7-2; clone size: NA
CDR3 protein: CASSQTQGKPLHF; CDR3 DNA: TGTGCCAGCAGTCAGACTCAGGGGAAACCCCTCCACTTT; D gene: NA; J gene: TRBJ1-6; V gene: TRBV12-3/TRBV12-4; clone size: NA
CDR3 protein: CASSGGRAQPQHF; CDR3 DNA: TGTGCCAGCAGTGGGGGGAGGGCTCAGCCCCAGCATTTT; D gene: NA; J gene: TRBJ1-5; V gene: TRBV12-3/TRBV12-4; clone size: NA
CDR3 protein: CASKGGSGQPQHF; CDR3 DNA: TGTGCCTCCAAGGGAGGGTCAGGACAGCCCCAGCATTTT; D gene: NA; J gene: TRBJ1-5; V gene: TRBV6-6; clone size: NA
CDR3 protein: CASRGGSEKLFF; CDR3 DNA: TGTGCCAGCAGGGGGGGGTCTGAAAAACTGTTTTTT; D gene: NA; J gene: TRBJ1-4; V gene: TRBV7-9; clone size: NA
CDR3 protein: CASSDGSGETQYF; CDR3 DNA: TGTGCCAGCAGCGACGGGTCCGGGGAGACCCAGTACTTC; D gene: NA; J gene: TRBJ2-5; V gene: TRBV12-3/TRBV12-4; clone size: NA
CDR3 protein: CASNQDRVTTGELFF; CDR3 DNA: TGTGCCAGTAACCAGGACAGGGTGACGACTGGGGAGCTGTTTTTT; D gene: TRBD1; J gene: TRBJ2-2; V gene: TRBV19; clone size: NA
CDR3 protein: CASSRVAKNIQYF; CDR3 DNA: TGTGCCAGCTCACGAGTAGCCAAAAACATTCAGTACTTC; D gene: NA; J gene: TRBJ2-4; V gene: TRBV18; clone size: NA
CDR3 protein: CASSPGTGSGNTIYF; CDR3 DNA: TGTGCCAGCAGTCCAGGGACTGGCTCTGGAAACACCATATATTTT; D gene: NA; J gene: TRBJ1-3; V gene: TRBV28; clone size: NA
CDR3 protein: CASSLVYRDRTGELFF; CDR3 DNA: TGTGCCAGCAGCTTAGTATACAGGGATCGCACCGGGGAGCTGTTTTTT; D gene: NA; J gene: TRBJ2-2; V gene: TRBV7-9; clone size: once
CDR3 protein: CASSRGTKYGYTF; CDR3 DNA: TGTGCCAGCAGCCGCGGGACGAAATATGGCTACACCTTC; D gene: NA; J gene: TRBJ1-2; V gene: TRBV7-6; clone size: NA
CDR3 protein: CASRTTGFNSPLHF; CDR3 DNA: TGTGCCAGCAGAACGACAGGGTTCAATTCACCCCTCCACTTT; D gene: TRBD1; J gene: TRBJ1-6; V gene: TRBV28; clone size: NA